A single T cell receptor beta chain is shown here with its context. The source of the sample is a study of blood T cell repertoires in COVID-19. Overall study context: The study drew acute and convalescent COVID-19 samples from the United States, Italy and Spain. From T cells, B-cell-depleted T cells, or PBMCs came the material, which was cDNA or gDNA.

Per the germline V gene, CDR1 is SGHTA and CDR2 is FQGNSA. The CDR3 totals 16 residues. V was clipped by 1 base and J by 9 bases; unmatched bases: 14. Measured with immunoSEQ multiplex PCR; TCRdb has only the in-frame clones, and not every one. The sample carries approximately 190,000 clones, approximately 80% recorded once. This sequence was found in a human donor in a cohort sampled during active COVID-19. This chain links TRBV7-2 with TRBJ2-5, with 7 bases matching TRBD2. The sample taken for sequencing was peripheral blood. CDR3 protein: CASSLVGGGPAGAQYF. The CDR3 DNA follows: TGTGCCAGCAGCTTAGTGGGGGGAGGGCCGGCCGGGGCCCAGTACTTC.